This T cell receptor (beta chain) stems from a study of PD-1 blockade in classical Hodgkin lymphoma. Study information: Every 2 weeks, patients got 3 mg/kg intravenous nivolumab.

Looked up from germline, CDR1 is MNHEY and CDR2 is SVGAGI. The CDR3 spans 11 residues. The germline V and J ends were trimmed by 7 bases and 5 bases, with 8 bases remaining between them. Whole-study results and caveats: By C4D1, diversity of CD4+ TCRs had risen significantly, whereas that of CD8+ TCRs had not. Why repertoires differed is undefined; disease activity or prior therapy possibly contributed.

The table came from immunoSEQ multiplex PCR; TCRdb's copy has only in-frame clones and leaves some out. The sample lists nearly 20,000 clones, roughly 72% seen once, with roughly two fifths in the top ten. Documented time point: cycle 4 day 1 (C4D1), after 6 weeks of nivolumab. With no exception, relapse followed autologous stem cell transplantation in all patients, and brentuximab vedotin exposure varied. About this clone: No antigen is known for it.

This chain uses TRBV6-5 with TRBJ1-2, with D maybe TRBD1 (5 bases). The receptor was isolated from a human donor with classical Hodgkin lymphoma. The sample in question was peripheral blood mononuclear cells (PBMCs), obtained before the fourth cycle of nivolumab. DNA for the CDR3: TGTGCCAGCACCCGGGGGTATGGCTACACCTTC. Encoded protein: CASTRGYGYTF.